These 13 T cell receptor gamma chains came from one sample sequenced in a study of gamma delta lymphoproliferative disorders and STAT genes. The receptor sequences were amplified from genomic DNA of peripheral blood mononuclear cells. TCRdb re-processed the multiplex PCR reads using CATT. The data contain 900 to 1,300 gamma-chain clones, more than 25% of them singletons. Sequenced input: blood. The receptors stem from a human donor in good health.

The rearrangement joins TRGV4 to TRGJ1 or TRGJ2. The J gene is absent in TCRdb and was assigned here via DNA matching to germline. Germline V gives CDR1 EGSTGY, CDR2 YDSYTSSV. The length of the CDR3 is 21 residues. Losses at the gene ends were 0 bases for V and 0 bases for J; bases not matched to a gene: 23. Here the CDR3 reads CATWDGPGRSAPVSNYYKKLF. The CDR3 DNA sequence: TGTGCCACCTGGGATGGGCCGGGCCGCTCGGCCCCCGTATCGAATTATTATAAGAAACTCTTT.

In its sample, this clone ranks as large (0.1 to 1%). The chain couples TRGV4 to TRGJ1 or TRGJ2. In the absence of a J gene in TCRdb, the DNA was matched to germline to assign it here. Germline V lookup: CDR1 EGSTGY, CDR2 YDSYTSSV. V shed 5 bases and J 11 bases; nucleotides not matched to a gene: 9. The CDR3 consists of 11 residues. The CDR3 DNA is TGTGCCACCTGGGTGTTGAAGGAGAAACTCTTT. It is translated as CATWVLKEKLF.

In this sample, this clone turned up a few times. The protein recorded in TCRdb matches a much larger clone and deviates from this DNA's translation at residue 12, suggesting a read error; the protein here is obtained by translating the DNA. The V gene is TRGV3, but the J gene lacks a call. In germline, CDR1 is VTNTFY, CDR2 YDVSTARD (reference sequence). The CDR3 is made up of 14 amino acids. The CDR3 sequence is CATWDIKGNYKNLF. The CDR3 DNA reads TGTGCCACCTGGGACATAAAAGGGAATTATAAGAACCTCTTT.

Sample share makes this clone medium-sized. This chain links TRGV5 with TRGJ1 or TRGJ2. TCRdb lists no J gene, so it was determined here by aligning the DNA to germline. Germline V gene data show CDR1 as VINAFY and CDR2 as YDVSNSKD. The length of the CDR3 is 13 residues. The V segment lost 0 bases and the J segment 9 bases; nucleotides outside the gene matches: 8. The CDR3 DNA sequence: TGTGCCACCTGGGACAGGCCGAGGGGTAAGAAACTCTTT. This encodes CATWDRPRGKKLF.

In this sample, this clone is hyperexpanded. Other DNA sequences within the sample encode an identical CDR3. J is TRGJ1 or TRGJ2 and V is TRGV10. No J segment appears in TCRdb, so it was assigned here by matching the sequence to germline. TRGV10 is given ORF status, its function remaining uncertain. Germline trimming cut 8 bases from V and 11 bases from J; bases unmatched to any gene: 13. The CDR3 is 12 residues long. The CDR3 bases are TGTGCTGCGTGGGATCGAAATTGGGAGAAACTCTTT. It yields the protein CAAWDRNWEKLF.

This clone counts as large. The J gene is TRGJP2, the V gene TRGV8. TCRdb records no J gene; here it was assigned by comparing the DNA to germline. With 2 bases clipped from V and 0 bases from J, the junction kept 6 bases outside the gene matches. This CDR3 spans 16 amino acids. Germline-derived CDR1 and CDR2 are VENAVY and YDSYNSRV. CDR3 protein: CATWDKVNSSDWIKTF. The CDR3 DNA is TGTGCCACCTGGGATAAGGTCAATAGTAGTGATTGGATCAAGACGTTT.

The chain has TRGV4 and TRGJP1. Germline matching of the DNA provided the J gene here, since TCRdb leaves it blank. The V gene end was trimmed by 2 bases and the J gene end by 3 bases; junction bases not matched to a gene: 3. Germline V CDR1 and CDR2: EGSTGY, YDSYTSSV. CDR3 size: 14 residues. For the CDR3, the DNA is TGTGCCACCTGGGATGTTGCCACTGGTTGGTTCAAGATATTT. Residues: CATWDVATGWFKIF.

The V call is TRGV9, the J call TRGJP. TCRdb carries no J gene annotation; the J gene was assigned here by matching the DNA with germline. CDR1 and CDR2 from the germline V gene are GITISATS and ISYDGTV (reference sequence). The CDR3 extends over 18 amino acids. V shed 2 bases and J 2 bases; nucleotides not matched to a gene: 6. In DNA form, the CDR3 reads TGTGCCTTGTGGGAGGGGGTCAGGCAAGAGTTGGGCAAAAAAATCAAGGTATTT. Translated: CALWEGVRQELGKKIKVF.

By sample share, this clone is large. The V and J genes are TRGV3 and TRGJ1 or TRGJ2. Matching the DNA to germline supplied the J gene, which TCRdb does not give. There are 13 residues in the CDR3. Germline V CDR1 and CDR2: VTNTFY, YDVSTARD (reference sequence). Germline trimming cut 1 base from V and 6 bases from J; bases unmatched to any gene: 6. CDR3 sequence: CATWDSRGYKKLF. CDR3 DNA sequence: TGTGCCACCTGGGACAGCCGAGGTTATAAGAAACTCTTT.

This clone was recorded a few times. The chain combines TRGV3 with TRGJP1. TCRdb lists no J gene, so it was determined here by aligning the DNA to germline. The CDR3 has 15 residues. The germline CDR1 and CDR2 sequences are VTNTFY and YDVSTARD (reference sequence). With 0 bases clipped from V and 4 bases from J, the junction kept 5 bases outside the gene matches. CDR3 in amino acids: CATWDRLVTGWFKIF. CDR3 coding DNA: TGTGCCACCTGGGACAGGCTGGTCACTGGTTGGTTCAAGATATTT.

This clone is judged medium-sized. The V gene is TRGV2, the J gene TRGJ1 or TRGJ2. TCRdb offers no J gene call, so here the DNA was matched to germline to obtain one. The J segment lost 1 base and the V segment lost 0 bases, leaving 6 bases of the junction unmatched. The CDR3 contains 15 residues. Per germline, CDR1 EGSNGY and CDR2 YDSYNSKV. The CDR3 region has the DNA TGTGCCACCTGGGACGGGATAATTAATTATTATAAGAAACTCTTT. The encoded protein is CATWDGIINYYKKLF.

V and J are TRGV10 and TRGJP1. No J gene was available from TCRdb, and it was assigned here by a germline match of the DNA. TRGV10 is recorded as an ORF, its role being uncertain. The CDR3 is 15 residues long. The trim removed 8 bases at V and 3 bases at J, leaving 10 bases unmatched. DNA for the CDR3: TGTGCTGCGTGGGATGATGGGGCCACTGGTTGGTTCAAGATATTT. Translated: CAAWDDGATGWFKIF.

The chain recombines TRGV5 with TRGJ1 or TRGJ2. TCRdb is silent on the J gene; assignment here came from matching the DNA to germline. The CDR3 contains 13 residues. J was trimmed by 5 bases and V by 0 bases; bases with no gene match: 4. In germline, CDR1 is VINAFY, CDR2 YDVSNSKD. The CDR3 DNA follows: TGTGCCACCTGGGACAGGCTGGATTATAAGAAACTCTTT. It translates to CATWDRLDYKKLF.